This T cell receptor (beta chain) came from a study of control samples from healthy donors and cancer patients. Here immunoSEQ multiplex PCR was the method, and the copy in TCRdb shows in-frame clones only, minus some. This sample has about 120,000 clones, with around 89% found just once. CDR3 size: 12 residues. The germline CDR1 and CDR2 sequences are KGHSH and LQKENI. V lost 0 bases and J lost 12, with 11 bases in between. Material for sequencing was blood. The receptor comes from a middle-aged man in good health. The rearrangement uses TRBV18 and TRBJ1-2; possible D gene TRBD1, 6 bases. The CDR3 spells CASSPPAGGHTF. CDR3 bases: TGTGCCAGCTCACCACCGGCCGGGGGCCACACCTTC.